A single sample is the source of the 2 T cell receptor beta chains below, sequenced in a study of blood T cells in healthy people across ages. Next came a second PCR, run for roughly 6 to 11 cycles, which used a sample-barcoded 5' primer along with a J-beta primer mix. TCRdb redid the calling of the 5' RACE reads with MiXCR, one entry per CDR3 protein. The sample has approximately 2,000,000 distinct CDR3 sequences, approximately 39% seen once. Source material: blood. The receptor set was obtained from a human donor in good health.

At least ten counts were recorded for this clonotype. In DNA form, the CDR3 reads TGTGCCAGCAGCTCCGGGACTAGCGGGGTAGAGACCCAGTACTTC. This codes for CASSSGTSGVETQYF. This chain links TRBV6-4 with TRBJ2-5, with 13 positions matching TRBD2. The CDR3 contains 15 residues. Germline V gives CDR1 MRHNA, CDR2 SNTAGT. The trim removed 6 bases at V and 4 bases at J, leaving 5 bases unmatched.

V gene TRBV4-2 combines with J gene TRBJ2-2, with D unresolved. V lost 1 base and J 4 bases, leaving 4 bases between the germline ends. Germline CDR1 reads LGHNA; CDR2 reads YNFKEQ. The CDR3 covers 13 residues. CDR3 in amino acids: CASSQALTGELFF. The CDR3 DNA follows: TGTGCCAGCAGCCAAGCCCTCACCGGGGAGCTGTTTTTT.